This T cell receptor beta chain stems from a study of blood T cells in healthy people across ages. This clonotype was counted between two and nine times. The use of a sample-barcoded 5' primer and a J-beta primer mix characterized a second PCR of about 7 to 12 cycles. Each CDR3 protein gets one entry after TCRdb re-called the 5' RACE reads with MiXCR. There are around 780,000 distinct CDR3 sequences in the sample; about 61% occur only once, and around 25% lies in the top ten. Donors ranged from roughly 6 to 100 years old and were healthy Caucasians in Russia. CDR3 length equals 17 residues. CDR1 is MNHEY and CDR2 is SVGAGI in the germline V gene. The V and J ends lost 6 bases and 1 base, in that order; junction bases with no gene match: 12.

The source of this sequence is a man aged 35 to 55 in good health. The sample consisted of blood. V is TRBV6-5 and J is TRBJ2-3; 8 nucleotides agree with TRBD1. This CDR3 is CASRDSNQGARTDTQYF. The CDR3 region has the DNA TGTGCCAGCAGAGACTCTAATCAGGGGGCTCGCACAGATACGCAGTATTTT.